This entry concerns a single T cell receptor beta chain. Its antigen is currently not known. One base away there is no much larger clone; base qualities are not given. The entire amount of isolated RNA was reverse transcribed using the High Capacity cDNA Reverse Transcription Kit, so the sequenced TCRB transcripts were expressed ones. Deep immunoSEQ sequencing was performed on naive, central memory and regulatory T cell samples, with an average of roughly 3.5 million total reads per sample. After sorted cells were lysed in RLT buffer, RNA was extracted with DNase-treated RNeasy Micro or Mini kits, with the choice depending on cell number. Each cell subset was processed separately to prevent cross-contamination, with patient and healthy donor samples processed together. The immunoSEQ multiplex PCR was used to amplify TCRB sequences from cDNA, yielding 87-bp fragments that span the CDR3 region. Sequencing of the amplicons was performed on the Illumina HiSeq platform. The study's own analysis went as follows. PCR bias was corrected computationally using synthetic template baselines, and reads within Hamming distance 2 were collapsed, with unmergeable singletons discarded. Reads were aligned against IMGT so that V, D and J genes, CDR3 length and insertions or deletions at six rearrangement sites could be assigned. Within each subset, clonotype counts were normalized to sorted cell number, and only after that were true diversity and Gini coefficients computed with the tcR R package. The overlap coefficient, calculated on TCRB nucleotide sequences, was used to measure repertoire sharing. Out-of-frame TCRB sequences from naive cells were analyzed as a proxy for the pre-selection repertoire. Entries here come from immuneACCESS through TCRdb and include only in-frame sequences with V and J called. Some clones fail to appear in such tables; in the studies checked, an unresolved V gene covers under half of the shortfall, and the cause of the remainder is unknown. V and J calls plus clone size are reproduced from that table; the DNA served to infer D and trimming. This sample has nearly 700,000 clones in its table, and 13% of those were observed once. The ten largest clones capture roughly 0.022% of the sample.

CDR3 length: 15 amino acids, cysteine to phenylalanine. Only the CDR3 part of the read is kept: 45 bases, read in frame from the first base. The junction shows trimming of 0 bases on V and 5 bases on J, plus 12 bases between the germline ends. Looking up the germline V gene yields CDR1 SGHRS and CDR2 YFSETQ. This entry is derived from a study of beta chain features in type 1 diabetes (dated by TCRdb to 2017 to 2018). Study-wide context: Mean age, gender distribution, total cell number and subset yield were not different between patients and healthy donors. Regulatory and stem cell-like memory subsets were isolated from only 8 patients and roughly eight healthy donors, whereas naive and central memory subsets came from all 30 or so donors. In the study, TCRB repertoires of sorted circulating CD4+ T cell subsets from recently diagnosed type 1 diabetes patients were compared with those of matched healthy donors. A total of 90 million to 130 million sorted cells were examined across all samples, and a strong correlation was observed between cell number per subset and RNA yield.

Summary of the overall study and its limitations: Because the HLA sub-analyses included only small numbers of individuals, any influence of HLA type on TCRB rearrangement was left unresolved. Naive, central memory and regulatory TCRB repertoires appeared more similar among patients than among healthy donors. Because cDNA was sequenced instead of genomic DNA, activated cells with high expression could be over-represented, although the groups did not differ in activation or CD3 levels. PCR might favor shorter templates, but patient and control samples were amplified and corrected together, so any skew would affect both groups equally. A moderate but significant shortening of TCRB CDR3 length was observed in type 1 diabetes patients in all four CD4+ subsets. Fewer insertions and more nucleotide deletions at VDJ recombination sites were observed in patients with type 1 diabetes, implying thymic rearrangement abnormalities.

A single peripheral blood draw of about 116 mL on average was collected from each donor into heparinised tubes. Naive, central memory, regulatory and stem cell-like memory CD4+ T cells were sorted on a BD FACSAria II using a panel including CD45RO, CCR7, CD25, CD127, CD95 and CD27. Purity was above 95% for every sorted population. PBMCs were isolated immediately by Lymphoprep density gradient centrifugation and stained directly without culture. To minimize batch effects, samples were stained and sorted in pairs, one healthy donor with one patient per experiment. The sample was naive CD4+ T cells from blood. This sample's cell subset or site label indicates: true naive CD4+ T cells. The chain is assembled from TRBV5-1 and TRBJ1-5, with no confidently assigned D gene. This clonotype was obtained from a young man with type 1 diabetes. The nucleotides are TGCGCCAGCAGCTTGGATAGCCTGGGCCATCAGCCCCAGCATTTT. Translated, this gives CASSLDSLGHQPQHF.